The clone carrying this T cell receptor beta chain was picked up a small number of times. The antigen is unknown. This CDR3 is built from 15 residues. The germline V gene encodes CDR1 WNHNN and CDR2 SYGVQD (reference sequence). With 3 bases clipped from V and 4 bases from J, the junction kept 4 bases outside the gene matches. TCRdb recomputed calls from the 5' RACE reads with MiXCR, one row per CDR3 protein. The repertoire holds under 150,000 distinct CDR3 sequences, with roughly 8.2% as singletons. This record comes from a study of T cells after yellow fever vaccination. About the research overall: Preparing low-cell-number fractions relied on SMART-Seq v4 Ultra Low Input. The study, taken as a whole, reports: Boosting was followed by the reappearance of most primary-vaccination clones (96% CD4, 70% to 90% CD8).

V gene TRBV10-1 combines with J gene TRBJ2-1; TRBD1 agrees at 9 bases. This TCR derives from a man aged 25 to 40 who received the YFV17D yellow fever vaccine. The specimen comprised CD4+ T cells sorted from PBMCs, sampled 5 days after the yellow fever booster vaccination. The CDR3 coding sequence is TGCGCCAGCAGTGAATCCGGGACAGGGTACAATGAGCAGTTCTTC. Its translation: CASSESGTGYNEQFF.